These 26 T cell receptor beta chains were all obtained from the same sample, sequenced in a study of T-cell memory formation after mild COVID-19 (dated by TCRdb to about 2021). The method behind the library was 5' RACE. TCRdb names Illumina NovaSeq 6000 as the instrument used. TCRdb trimmed public reads at Q25 via fastp, called clones via MiXCR and kept in-frame beta chains. Each entry merges the rows of one CDR3 protein and shows their most common DNA and genes. A total of 40,000 or so distinct CDR3 sequences appear in this sample, 6% to 7% of them only once. The ten largest make up about 0.8% of the sample. Source material: PBMCs or a T cell subset sorted from them (not recorded which). These receptor sequences come from an adult who had mild COVID-19 (a few samples of this study predate the infection). The sample titles of this study are shuffled in the database, so cell type and time point are left out.

The rearrangement uses TRBV3-1 and TRBJ2-5; 9 nucleotides agree with TRBD2. The CDR3 is 13 amino acids. J lost 7 bases, V lost 6 bases, and 6 bases had no gene match. Germline V gene data show CDR1 as LGHDT and CDR2 as YNNKEL (reference sequence). The CDR3 region has the DNA TGTGCCAGCAGGCGGGGGGGCCAGAGGACCCAGTACTTC. It is translated as CASRRGGQRTQYF.

This clonotype came up a few times. The genes are TRBV20-1 and TRBJ2-1, with no clear D. This CDR3 contains 16 residues. Trimming left V 2 bases short and J 4 bases short, with 18 bases between. Germline assignment: CDR1 DFQATT and CDR2 SNEGSKA (reference sequence). The CDR3 DNA reads as TGCAGTGCTAGACCCCCCGTCACAGAATATTACAATGAGCAGTTCTTC. It codes for CSARPPVTEYYNEQFF.

Ten or more counts support this clonotype. The rearrangement links TRBV12-3 or TRBV12-4 to TRBJ2-1, with D perhaps TRBD1 (6 bases). Deletions cut 8 bases from V and 8 bases from J, with 10 bases between. The CDR3 is 11 amino acids. CDR3 region: CASGYRDEQFF. The CDR3, as DNA: TGTGCCAGCGGTTACAGGGATGAGCAGTTCTTC.

V gene TRBV20-1 combines with J gene TRBJ1-1, with D uncertain. Germline values: CDR1 DFQATT, CDR2 SNEGSKA (reference sequence). V was shortened by 5 bases and J by 0 bases, with 10 bases between the two germline ends. The CDR3 contains 13 residues. The DNA of the CDR3 is TGCAGTGCTCATCCTCCAGTGAACACTGAAGCTTTCTTT. Translated, it gives CSAHPPVNTEAFF.

There are many counts of this clonotype. The chain couples TRBV25-1 to TRBJ2-7; 10 bases are shared with TRBD1. Germline CDR1 is MGHDK and CDR2 is SYGVNS. The trim removed 2 bases at V and 3 bases at J, leaving 10 bases unmatched. The CDR3 runs 17 residues. CDR3 loop: CASSEGRMTGGSYEQYF. The CDR3 nucleotides read TGTGCCAGCAGTGAAGGGCGAATGACAGGGGGCAGCTACGAGCAGTACTTC.

This clonotype was counted ten times or more. V is TRBV9 and J is TRBJ1-2; D not certain. In germline, CDR1 is SGDLS, CDR2 YYNGEE. CDR3 length: 14 amino acids. V gave up 3 bases and J gave up 4 bases, with 13 bases separating them. CDR3 DNA sequence: TGTGCCAGCAGCGGCCTAGAGGGAATCTATGGCTACACCTTC. Translating gives CASSGLEGIYGYTF.

This clonotype was picked up many times. As DNA, the CDR3 is TGTGCCAGCACTGCCAGGGATCTGAACACTGAAGCTTTCTTT. Protein: CASTARDLNTEAFF. This chain uses TRBV12-3 or TRBV12-4 with TRBJ1-1; D perhaps matches TRBD1 (5 bases). Trimming took off 7 bases at V and 0 bases at J, with 12 bases between the two ends. The CDR3 runs 14 residues.

The chain combines TRBV5-5 with TRBJ2-3; D is tentatively TRBD1 or TRBD2 (6 bases each). The CDR3 loop spans 20 amino acids. CDR1 SGHKS and CDR2 YYEKEE come from the germline V gene (reference sequence). Trimming cost V 3 bases and J 0 bases, with 26 bases left between them. This CDR3 reads CASSSRGGQTFSSSTDTQYF. CDR3 DNA sequence: TGTGCCAGCAGCTCGCGGGGAGGACAGACCTTTTCCTCTAGCACAGATACGCAGTATTTT.

This clonotype has just a few counts. V gene TRBV7-2 combines with J gene TRBJ1-5, with a tentative D call TRBD1 (6 bases). The V gene lost 5 bases and the J gene lost 5 bases, with 19 bases spanning the gap. This CDR3 contains 16 residues. Germline assignment: CDR1 SGHTA and CDR2 FQGNSA. The CDR3 sequence: CASSPWGLYGDQPQHF. CDR3 sequence (DNA): TGTGCCAGCAGCCCCTGGGGGCTCTACGGGGATCAGCCCCAGCATTTT. Full variable domain (outside the CDR3, taken from reference TRBV7-2 and TRBJ1-5): GAGVSQSPSNKVTEKGKDVELRCDPISGHTALYWYRQSLGQGLEFLIYFQGNSAPDKSGLPSDRFSAERTGGSVSTLTIQRTQQEDSAVYLCASSPWGLYGDQPQHFGDGTRLSIL.

This clonotype was seen repeatedly, ten times or more. This chain joins TRBV20-1 and TRBJ1-2, with D tentatively TRBD1 (5 bases). Trimming removed 1 base from V and 4 bases from J, with 16 bases in between. The germline V gene encodes CDR1 DFQATT and CDR2 SNEGSKA (reference sequence). The CDR3 runs to 15 residues. The CDR3 spells CSARGAGRVAYGYTF. In DNA, the CDR3 is TGCAGTGCTAGAGGGGCAGGGAGAGTCGCCTATGGCTACACCTTC.

This clonotype was counted many times. This chain uses TRBV5-1 with TRBJ1-1; unclear D gene. Trimming removed 3 bases from V and 1 base from J, with 7 bases in between. This CDR3 contains 13 residues. Germline CDR1 is SGHRS and CDR2 is YFSETQ. CDR3 nucleotides: TGCGCCAGCAGCTCGGCAGGGAACACTGAAGCTTTCTTT. Its translation: CASSSAGNTEAFF.

Many counts were recorded for this clonotype. DNA for the CDR3: TGTGCCAGCAGCTTAGAGGGCCCTGTGAGTGAGCAGTTCTTC. Its protein product is CASSLEGPVSEQFF. The chain recombines TRBV7-2 with TRBJ2-1; D gene uncertain. The CDR3 sequence is 14 residues long. Germline V gene sequence: CDR1 SGHTA, CDR2 FQGNSA. The germline V and J ends were trimmed by 1 base and 9 bases, with 13 bases remaining between them. Full variable domain (rest looked up from reference TRBV7-2 and TRBJ2-1): GAGVSQSPSNKVTEKGKDVELRCDPISGHTALYWYRQSLGQGLEFLIYFQGNSAPDKSGLPSDRFSAERTGGSVSTLTIQRTQQEDSAVYLCASSLEGPVSEQFFGPGTRLTVL.

This clonotype came up a few times. The chain has TRBV3-1 and TRBJ1-1; 7 bases fit TRBD1. CDR1 and CDR2 (germline): LGHDT, YNNKEL (reference sequence). The V segment lost 1 base and the J segment 2 bases; nucleotides outside the gene matches: 4. The CDR3 consists of 15 residues. Here the CDR3 reads CASSQAGQPNTEAFF. The CDR3 nucleotides are TGTGCCAGCAGCCAAGCGGGACAGCCAAACACTGAAGCTTTCTTT.

V and J are TRBV20-1 and TRBJ2-5; 8 nucleotides agree with TRBD2. Losses at the gene ends were 1 base for V and 7 bases for J; bases not matched to a gene: 14. The CDR3 is 16 residues long. Germline CDR1 and CDR2: DFQATT and SNEGSKA (reference sequence). The CDR3 reads CSARAPTGGLVGTQYF. The CDR3 DNA follows: TGCAGTGCTAGAGCCCCAACGGGGGGGCTGGTAGGGACCCAGTACTTC.

This clonotype was counted many times. The chain is built from TRBV29-1 and TRBJ2-3; 11 positions agree with TRBD1. After removal of 4 bases from V and 5 bases from J, the junction contained 2 bases not matched to a gene. Germline V CDR1 and CDR2: SQVTM, ANQGSEA. The CDR3 spans 13 residues. CDR3 in DNA: TGCAGCGTTGCGGACAGGGGGCTAGATACGCAGTATTTT. Translating gives CSVADRGLDTQYF.

The table lists this clonotype with many counts. This sequence joins TRBV12-3 or TRBV12-4 and TRBJ1-3; tentative D call: TRBD1 (5 bases). The CDR3 has 16 residues. The germline V and J ends were trimmed by 7 bases and 2 bases, with 18 bases remaining between them. The CDR3 here is CASNPTKDRAGNTIYF. Written as DNA, the CDR3 is TGTGCCAGCAACCCTACTAAAGACAGAGCTGGAAACACCATATATTTT.

This clonotype was picked up many times. The chain carries TRBV7-2 and TRBJ2-5; D may be TRBD2 (6 bases). CDR3 size: 14 residues. CDR1 and CDR2 (germline): SGHTA, FQGNSA. V lost 2 bases to trimming and J lost 2 bases, with 9 bases between them. As DNA, the CDR3 is TGTGCCAGCAGCTTATTCGCGGGGCAAGAGACCCAGTACTTC. This codes for CASSLFAGQETQYF.

This clonotype showed up many times. The genes are TRBV30 and TRBJ2-7; D not certain. V was cut by 2 bases and J by 1 base, with 6 bases left in between. The CDR3 has 12 residues. Germline V lookup: CDR1 GTSNPN, CDR2 SVGIG (reference sequence). The chain's CDR3 is CAWSRGSYEQYF. The CDR3 coding sequence is TGTGCCTGGAGTCGTGGGTCCTACGAGCAGTACTTC. Based on the CDR3 plus reference TRBV30 and TRBJ2-7, the full variable domain is SQTIHQWPATLVQPVGSPLSLECTVEGTSNPNLYWYRQAAGRGLQLLFYSVGIGQISSEVPQNLSASRPQDRQFILSSKKLLLSDSGFYLCAWSRGSYEQYFGPGTRLTVT.

This clonotype was counted between two and nine times. This chain links TRBV6-1 with TRBJ1-1; a weak D match, TRBD1 (5 bases). The CDR3 has 17 residues. Germline V gives CDR1 MNHNS, CDR2 SASEGT. V was clipped by 6 bases and J by 0 bases, with 20 bases between them. The CDR3 region has the DNA TGTGCCAGCAGCGGGAGATGGGGGGAGAGGATGAACACTGAAGCTTTCTTT. It yields the protein CASSGRWGERMNTEAFF.

The chain is built from TRBV20-1 and TRBJ1-2; tentative D call: TRBD1 (6 bases). The CDR3 runs 12 residues. Trimming removed 6 bases from V and 6 bases from J, with 14 bases in between. Germline CDR1 reads DFQATT; CDR2 reads SNEGSKA (reference sequence). The CDR3 here is CSAPTGTDGYTF. In DNA form, the CDR3 reads TGCAGTGCCCCAACAGGGACTGATGGCTACACCTTC.

This clonotype occurred many times. This sequence joins TRBV11-2 and TRBJ2-2; D perhaps matches TRBD2 (6 bases). The ends were cut back, 2 bases at V and 2 bases at J, with 18 bases in the middle. The CDR3 length is 18 residues. Germline V lookup: CDR1 SGHAT, CDR2 FQNNGV. The CDR3 spells CASSLFPSAGLNTGELFF. The CDR3 nucleotides are TGTGCCAGCAGCTTATTTCCCTCCGCGGGGCTAAACACCGGGGAGCTGTTTTTT.

This clonotype has ten or more counts. The V gene is TRBV12-3 or TRBV12-4, the J gene TRBJ1-1; 9 bases map to TRBD1. The V and J ends lost 6 bases and 1 base, in that order; junction bases with no gene match: 9. CDR3 length: 16 residues. The CDR3 sequence: CASSPQGARGNTEAFF. CDR3 nucleotides: TGTGCCAGCAGCCCACAGGGGGCCAGGGGGAACACTGAAGCTTTCTTT.

This clonotype was observed a few times. The CDR3 bases are TGTGCCAGCAGCCCGGGACTAGCGGTGGTGGGTGAGCAGTTCTTC. This codes for CASSPGLAVVGEQFF. This chain connects TRBV7-3 to TRBJ2-1; 11 nucleotides align to TRBD2. The V gene's germline CDR1 is SGHTA and CDR2 FQGTGA. This CDR3 comprises 15 residues. Losses at the gene ends were 5 bases for V and 9 bases for J; bases not matched to a gene: 9.

The J gene is TRBJ2-1, the V gene TRBV11-2; a weak D match, TRBD2 (5 bases). V lost 0 bases and J lost 10, with 10 bases in between. Germline assignment: CDR1 SGHAT and CDR2 FQNNGV. The CDR3 sequence is 13 residues long. The CDR3 coding sequence is TGTGCCAGCAGCTTAGAGGACCGAGGGGAGCAGTTCTTC. Translated, it gives CASSLEDRGEQFF. Filled out from reference TRBV11-2 and TRBJ2-1, the complete variable domain reads EAGVAQSPRYKIIEKRQSVAFWCNPISGHATLYWYQQILGQGPKLLIQFQNNGVVDDSQLPKDRFSAERLKGVDSTLKIQPAKLEDSAVYLCASSLEDRGEQFFGPGTRLTVL.

The genes are TRBV11-1 and TRBJ2-1; D uncertain. Germline loops: CDR1 SGHAT, CDR2 FQDESV (reference sequence). V was trimmed by 2 bases and J by 4 bases, leaving 12 bases between them. This CDR3 has 15 amino acids. The CDR3 DNA reads as TGTGCCAGCAGCTTACAGACGGGCGCTTACAATGAGCAGTTCTTC. Translating gives CASSLQTGAYNEQFF. The full variable domain, rest sourced from reference TRBV11-1 and TRBJ2-1, is EAEVAQSPRYKITEKSQAVAFWCDPISGHATLYWYRQILGQGPELLVQFQDESVVDDSQLPKDRFSAERLKGVDSTLKIQPAELGDSAMYLCASSLQTGAYNEQFFGPGTRLTVL.

The DNA of the CDR3 is TGTGCCACCTCCGCCGGGGGTCAGCCCCAGCATTTT. It yields the protein CATSAGGQPQHF. The rearrangement links TRBV19 to TRBJ1-5; D perhaps matches TRBD1 (5 bases). The CDR3 is 12 residues long. Germline V CDR1 and CDR2: LNHDA, SQIVND (reference sequence). V lost 10 bases to trimming and J lost 6 bases, with 13 bases between them.